This T cell receptor beta chain was captured in a study of early T cells in non-severe SARS-CoV-2 infection. Study details: Unsorted whole-blood RNA was sequenced in bulk, leaving chains unpaired.

This clonotype was counted at least ten times. Looked up from germline, CDR1 is SGDLS and CDR2 is YYNGEE. Unmatched junction bases numbered 9, after V lost 0 bases and J lost 5 bases. The CDR3 consists of 17 residues. Separate cDNA molecules each had unique molecular identifiers attached to them. MiXCR was run by TCRdb on the 5' RACE reads, yielding one entry per CDR3 protein. This sample yields over 90,000 distinct CDR3 sequences, of which 13% are seen a single time; approximately 6.4% belongs to the top ten. The chain links TRBV9 to TRBJ2-2; 8 bases map to TRBD2. This receptor was taken from an adult who was a healthcare worker with PCR-confirmed SARS-CoV-2 infection or an uninfected control (not recorded which). Specimen: whole blood. The CDR3 region is CASSVGEAGVKTGELFF. CDR3 bases: TGTGCCAGCAGCGTAGGTGAAGCGGGAGTGAAAACCGGGGAGCTGTTTTTT.